Listed below are T cell receptor beta chains from one sample, sequenced in a study of T cell responses to AZD1222 COVID-19 vaccine. Repertoires were generated with immunoSEQ multiplex PCR, while TCRdb's copy carries only in-frame clones and drops some. The sample holds approximately 70,000 clones; approximately 89% are singletons and the top ten take over 8%. Material: peripheral blood, obtained 28 days after the second dose of the MenACWY control vaccine. Receptors originate from an adult who received the MenACWY meningococcal vaccine as a control. Both conserved end residues are part of each CDR3. A D gene is named only where the DNA matches it firmly. Size values are once, few and many counts, or a class for expanded clones, and some rows have none.

J gene: TRBJ1-2
D gene: NA
clone size: once
V gene: TRBV28
CDR3 DNA: TGTGCCAGCAGTTTAGTGAGGGAAGTTAAAGGCTACACCTTC
CDR3 protein: CASSLVREVKGYTF

J gene: TRBJ1-2
D gene: NA
clone size: NA
V gene: TRBV2
CDR3 DNA: TGTGCCAGCATGGAGGGAATTAGGGGCTACACCTTC
CDR3 protein: CASMEGIRGYTF

J gene: TRBJ1-1
D gene: NA
clone size: few
V gene: TRBV19
CDR3 DNA: TGTGCCAGTAGTATTCCATGGGGAGGGAACACTGAAGCTTTCTTT
CDR3 protein: CASSIPWGGNTEAFF

J gene: TRBJ2-2
D gene: TRBD1
clone size: NA
V gene: TRBV13
CDR3 DNA: TGTGCCAGCACCCGCCCTTTGGGGACAGTCATGACCGGGGAGCTGTTTTTT
CDR3 protein: CASTRPLGTVMTGELFF

J gene: TRBJ2-3
D gene: TRBD2
clone size: NA
V gene: TRBV27
CDR3 DNA: TGTGCCAGCAGTTTAGCGGGGGGGGGAACTACGCAGTATTTT
CDR3 protein: CASSLAGGGTTQYF

J gene: TRBJ2-7
D gene: NA
clone size: NA
V gene: TRBV5-8
CDR3 DNA: TGTGCCAGCACCCCTTTCTACGAGCAGTACTTC
CDR3 protein: CASTPFYEQYF

J gene: TRBJ1-2
D gene: NA
clone size: few
V gene: TRBV15
CDR3 DNA: TGTGCCACCAGCAGAGTTCCCCCGCCGGGGGCCCGGGGCTACACCTTC
CDR3 protein: CATSRVPPPGARGYTF

J gene: TRBJ2-7
D gene: NA
clone size: NA
V gene: TRBV7-2
CDR3 DNA: TGTGCCAGCAGCCCCGGTTCCGCGCGATCCTACGAGCAGTACTTC
CDR3 protein: CASSPGSARSYEQYF

J gene: TRBJ2-1
D gene: NA
clone size: NA
V gene: TRBV19
CDR3 DNA: TGTGCCAGTAGTTCTGTCCATGGGGAGCAGTTCTTC
CDR3 protein: CASSSVHGEQFF

J gene: TRBJ1-1
D gene: NA
clone size: NA
V gene: TRBV19
CDR3 DNA: TGTGCCAGTAGCGGACAGAGGACTGAAGCTTTCTTT
CDR3 protein: CASSGQRTEAFF

J gene: TRBJ2-7
D gene: NA
clone size: NA
V gene: TRBV28
CDR3 DNA: TGTGCCAGCAGTTTATACCACCACGAGCAGTACTTC
CDR3 protein: CASSLYHHEQYF

J gene: TRBJ1-3
D gene: NA
clone size: NA
V gene: TRBV2
CDR3 DNA: TGTGCCAGCAGTGAGGAGGACTTCTCTGGAAACACCATATATTTT
CDR3 protein: CASSEEDFSGNTIYF

J gene: TRBJ2-1
D gene: NA
clone size: NA
V gene: TRBV3-1/TRBV3-2
CDR3 DNA: TGTGCCAGCAGCCAAGAAAGGCCACCGAGCTCCTACAATGAGCAGTTCTTC
CDR3 protein: CASSQERPPSSYNEQFF

J gene: TRBJ1-1
D gene: TRBD1
clone size: NA
V gene: TRBV5-1
CDR3 DNA: TGCGCCAGCAGCTTGGGTAGGACAGGGGGAGTGAACACTGAAGCTTTCTTT
CDR3 protein: CASSLGRTGGVNTEAFF

J gene: TRBJ1-2
D gene: NA
clone size: NA
V gene: TRBV4-1
CDR3 DNA: TGCGCCAGCAGCCAAGAAGAAGGCACTGTCTATGGCTACACCTTC
CDR3 protein: CASSQEEGTVYGYTF

J gene: TRBJ1-6
D gene: NA
clone size: NA
V gene: TRBV14
CDR3 DNA: TGTGCCAGCAGCTTCCAGACATCGAATAATTCACCCCTCCACTTT
CDR3 protein: CASSFQTSNNSPLHF

J gene: TRBJ1-1
D gene: NA
clone size: NA
V gene: TRBV18
CDR3 DNA: TGTGCCAGCTCACCGTCGGACAGTATGAACACTGAAGCTTTCTTT
CDR3 protein: CASSPSDSMNTEAFF

J gene: TRBJ2-7
D gene: NA
clone size: NA
V gene: TRBV4-2
CDR3 DNA: TGTGCCAGCAGCCAAGCGTTTGGCAGAAACTACGAGCAGTACTTC
CDR3 protein: CASSQAFGRNYEQYF

J gene: TRBJ2-1
D gene: NA
clone size: NA
V gene: TRBV18
CDR3 DNA: TGTGCCAGCTCCTCAATAGGACAAACGAGCTCCTACAATGAGCAGTTCTTC
CDR3 protein: CASSSIGQTSSYNEQFF

J gene: TRBJ1-5
D gene: NA
clone size: once
V gene: TRBV30
CDR3 DNA: TGTGCCTGGAGTGACGCCGGATCGAGCAATCAGCCCCAGCATTTT
CDR3 protein: CAWSDAGSSNQPQHF

J gene: TRBJ2-1
D gene: TRBD2
clone size: NA
V gene: TRBV3-1/TRBV3-2
CDR3 DNA: TGTGCCAGCAGCCCTAGCGGGCTCTCCAATGAGCAGTTCTTC
CDR3 protein: CASSPSGLSNEQFF

J gene: TRBJ2-5
D gene: TRBD2
clone size: NA
V gene: TRBV4-2
CDR3 DNA: TGTGCCAGCAGCCGTAACCCGGGACTAGCGGTCAACTTC
CDR3 protein: CASSRNPGLAVNF

J gene: TRBJ1-6
D gene: NA
clone size: NA
V gene: TRBV30
CDR3 DNA: TGTGCCTGGACCACAGCCGGGTTCTATAATTCACCCCTCCACTTT
CDR3 protein: CAWTTAGFYNSPLHF

J gene: TRBJ1-5
D gene: NA
clone size: NA
V gene: TRBV7-2
CDR3 DNA: TGTGCCAGCAGCCCCAGCAGGGCCTCTAGCAATCAGCCCCAGCATTTT
CDR3 protein: CASSPSRASSNQPQHF

J gene: TRBJ2-7
D gene: NA
clone size: NA
V gene: TRBV19
CDR3 DNA: TGTGCCAGTAGTGATTTATCTACGGGGCAGTACTTC
CDR3 protein: CASSDLSTGQYF

J gene: TRBJ1-1
D gene: NA
clone size: NA
V gene: TRBV14
CDR3 DNA: TGTGCCAGCAGCCAAGTACAGGGAGGGAAAGCTTTCTTT
CDR3 protein: CASSQVQGGKAFF

J gene: TRBJ2-5
D gene: TRBD2
clone size: NA
V gene: TRBV29-1
CDR3 DNA: TGCAGCGTTGCTTTAGGGCTAGCGGGGGGCCCACAGTACTTC
CDR3 protein: CSVALGLAGGPQYF

J gene: TRBJ1-2
D gene: NA
clone size: few
V gene: TRBV6-4
CDR3 DNA: TGTGCCAGCCCCCCCAGGTTGGGCAGGTCATGTTACACCTTC
CDR3 protein: CASPPRLGRSCYTF

J gene: TRBJ2-7
D gene: NA
clone size: NA
V gene: TRBV7-9
CDR3 DNA: TGTGCCAGCAGCTTACGGCAGGGAAATAACGAGCAGTACTTC
CDR3 protein: CASSLRQGNNEQYF